The present T cell receptor beta chain was sequenced within a study of blood T cell repertoires in COVID-19. The count of this clone is one. V was shortened by 6 bases and J by 6 bases, with 12 bases between the two germline ends. Germline assignment: CDR1 MNHEY and CDR2 SVGEGT. This CDR3 spans 13 amino acids. The protocol was immunoSEQ multiplex PCR, while the TCRdb copy is restricted to in-frame clones and leaves out a portion. The sample has 250,000 to 300,000 clones, over 85% seen once. The sample taken for sequencing was PBMCs or T cells enriched from blood (not recorded which). The rearrangement joins TRBV6-2 or TRBV6-3 to TRBJ1-5; D is possibly TRBD1 (6 bases). The TCR sequence derives from a woman aged 45-65 years who had been exposed to COVID-19. CDR3 sequence: CASSRQATQPQHF. CDR3 sequence (DNA): TGTGCCAGCAGCCGACAGGCCACTCAGCCCCAGCATTTT.